Presented here are 27 T cell receptor beta chains from one specimen sequenced in a study of identical twins. MiXCR, applied by TCRdb to the 5' RACE reads, yields one record per CDR3 protein. The sample consists of about 470,000 distinct CDR3 sequences, 20% to 25% of them appearing once. Separately, the same data were catalogued under a study of T cells expressing NK-cell markers.

The sample consisted of CD4+ T cells sorted from blood. The origin of the receptors is a woman aged 18-29 years in good health.

This chain links TRBV24-1 with TRBJ2-2, with 9 bases aligning to TRBD1. V was pared by 5 bases and J by 3 bases, with 9 bases of the junction left unmatched. Germline CDR1 reads KGHDR; CDR2 reads SFDVKD. The CDR3 length is 17 residues. This CDR3 reads CATSGPTGGADTGELFF. The CDR3, as DNA: TGTGCCACCAGTGGTCCAACAGGGGGCGCGGACACCGGGGAGCTGTTTTTT.

This clonotype was recorded a few times. The V call is TRBV5-1, the J call TRBJ1-1; 7 positions match TRBD1. Germline loops: CDR1 SGHRS, CDR2 YFSETQ. The CDR3 has 17 amino acids. Trimming took 4 bases from V and 0 from J; bases not matched to a gene: 12. The CDR3 region is CASSPPRQGGMNTEAFF. The CDR3 DNA reads TGCGCCAGCAGCCCCCCTAGACAGGGAGGCATGAACACTGAAGCTTTCTTT.

The chain couples TRBV5-1 to TRBJ2-3; TRBD2 agrees at 8 bases. Looked up from germline, CDR1 is SGHRS and CDR2 is YFSETQ. This CDR3 spans 15 amino acids. V trimming: 0 bases; J trimming: 2 bases; junction bases outside the gene matches: 2. The CDR3: CASSLARGDTDTQYF. The DNA of the CDR3 is TGCGCCAGCAGCTTGGCGCGGGGGGACACAGATACGCAGTATTTT.

This clonotype was found a few times. The chain recombines TRBV27 with TRBJ2-2, with TRBD2 as a possible D gene (6 bases). This CDR3 region has 14 residues. CDR1 and CDR2 from the germline V gene are MNHEY and SMNVEV (reference sequence). Trimming cost V 2 bases and J 6 bases, with 10 bases left between them. The CDR3 reads CASSLPTSSGELFF. The CDR3 bases are TGTGCCAGCAGTTTACCCACTAGCTCCGGGGAGCTGTTTTTT.

This chain joins TRBV19 and TRBJ2-7; weak D call: TRBD1 (6 bases). This CDR3 comprises 14 residues. Trimming cost V 5 bases and J 3 bases, with 14 bases left between them. CDR1 is LNHDA, CDR2 SQIVND, per germline (reference sequence). Here the CDR3 reads CASSGTGHLYEQYF. The DNA for the CDR3 is TGTGCCAGTAGTGGAACGGGACACCTCTACGAGCAGTACTTC.

The gene calls are TRBV28 and TRBJ2-1; D is unresolved. This CDR3 region has 15 residues. V was clipped by 8 bases and J by 2 bases, with 16 bases between them. Germline V gene sequence: CDR1 MDHEN, CDR2 SYDVKM. The CDR3: CASCPALVPYNEQFF. Written as DNA, the CDR3 is TGTGCCAGCTGCCCAGCCCTAGTGCCCTACAATGAGCAGTTCTTC.

This clonotype has a count of ten or more. The chain joins TRBV4-2 to TRBJ2-5; perhaps TRBD2 as D (5 bases). CDR1 is LGHNA and CDR2 is YNFKEQ in the germline V gene. The CDR3 sequence is 15 residues long. Trimming left V 3 bases short and J 8 bases short, with 19 bases between. CDR3 in DNA: TGTGCCAGCAGCCAGGGAAAACAGAGAGGGTATACCCAGTACTTC. This sequence encodes CASSQGKQRGYTQYF.

The V and J genes are TRBV20-1 and TRBJ2-2; D possibly corresponds to TRBD2 (5 bases). V shed 4 bases and J shed 1 base, with 13 bases lying between them. The CDR3 runs to 15 residues. CDR1 is DFQATT and CDR2 is SNEGSKA in the germline V gene (reference sequence). In DNA form, the CDR3 reads TGCAGTGCTAAATCGGGCGGGCAGAACACCGGGGAGCTGTTTTTT. This sequence encodes CSAKSGGQNTGELFF.

The chain is built from TRBV27 and TRBJ2-5; tentatively, D is TRBD1 (6 bases). Trimming pared 7 bases from V and 5 bases from J, leaving 20 bases between. The CDR3 runs to 15 residues. Germline values: CDR1 MNHEY, CDR2 SMNVEV (reference sequence). CDR3 in amino acids: CASTGRGDRPETQYF. CDR3 coding DNA: TGTGCCAGCACCGGACGAGGAGACAGGCCCGAGACCCAGTACTTC.

A few counts support this clonotype. The V gene is TRBV3-1, the J gene TRBJ2-1, with unresolved D. The germline V and J ends were trimmed by 4 bases and 0 bases, with 10 bases remaining between them. The CDR3 length is 15 residues. Germline assignment: CDR1 LGHDT and CDR2 YNNKEL (reference sequence). The CDR3 loop reads CASSPGPSSYNEQFF. CDR3 in DNA: TGTGCCAGCAGCCCCGGACCGAGCTCCTACAATGAGCAGTTCTTC.

A few counts support this clonotype. The genes are TRBV20-1 and TRBJ2-3; 10 nucleotides match TRBD2. V shed 7 bases and J 4 bases; nucleotides not matched to a gene: 11. Germline values: CDR1 DFQATT, CDR2 SNEGSKA (reference sequence). The CDR3 loop spans 15 amino acids. This chain's CDR3 is CSGYSLAGASDTQYF. The DNA of the CDR3 is TGCAGTGGCTACTCCCTAGCGGGGGCCTCAGATACGCAGTATTTT.

The gene calls are TRBV6-1 and TRBJ2-1; no reliable D call. V shed 6 bases and J shed 7 bases, with 13 bases lying between them. This CDR3 comprises 13 residues. Germline assignment: CDR1 MNHNS and CDR2 SASEGT. In nucleotides, the CDR3 is TGTGCCAGCAGGAAACCTAGTGGGAATGAGCAGTTCTTC. Protein product: CASRKPSGNEQFF.

This clonotype was picked up a small number of times. The rearrangement joins TRBV21-1 to TRBJ2-4; the table calls TRBD1, which could not be checked here. TRBV21-1 is recorded as a pseudogene. The CDR3 length is 17 residues. In nucleotides, the CDR3 is TGTGCCAGCAGCAGGGGACGACAGTCGGGGGCCAAAAACATTCAGTACTTC. The encoded protein is CASSRGRQSGAKNIQYF.

This clonotype was observed at least ten times. As DNA, the CDR3 is TGTGCCAGCAGTTACGGAGGCAATAATTCACCCCTCCACTTT. It translates to CASSYGGNNSPLHF. J is TRBJ1-6 and V is TRBV6-5; D unresolved. The CDR3 is made up of 14 amino acids. Trimming removed 2 bases from V and 5 bases from J, with 7 bases in between. Germline V gene data show CDR1 as MNHEY and CDR2 as SVGAGI.

This clonotype was observed a few times. The rearrangement uses TRBV9 and TRBJ2-1, with no clear D. CDR1 SGDLS and CDR2 YYNGEE come from the germline V gene. The CDR3 contains 14 residues. With 6 bases removed from V and 5 bases from J, the gap between germline ends came to 15 bases. In DNA form, the CDR3 reads TGTGCCAGCACCCTAGGAACCGAGAACAATGAGCAGTTCTTC. It yields the protein CASTLGTENNEQFF. Drawing the rest from reference TRBV9 and TRBJ2-1, the complete variable domain is DSGVTQTPKHLITATGQRVTLRCSPRSGDLSVYWYQQSLDQGLQFLIQYYNGEERAKGNILERFSAQQFPDLHSELNLSSLELGDSALYFCASTLGTENNEQFFGPGTRLTVL.

This chain links TRBV7-8 with TRBJ2-5; D is undetermined. This CDR3 has 13 amino acids. CDR1 SGHVS and CDR2 FQNEAQ come from the germline V gene. The V gene lost 8 bases and the J gene lost 5 bases, with 15 bases spanning the gap. The CDR3 loop reads CASCPFGRETQYF. As DNA, the CDR3 is TGTGCCAGCTGCCCATTTGGACGGGAGACCCAGTACTTC.

Many counts were recorded for this clonotype. J is TRBJ2-3 and V is TRBV20-1; D assignment may be TRBD1 or TRBD2 (5 bases each). The CDR3 spans 13 residues. Trimming took 6 bases from V and 2 from J, leaving 12 bases between them. Germline loops: CDR1 DFQATT, CDR2 SNEGSKA (reference sequence). The CDR3: CSAPGRFTDTQYF. Written as DNA, the CDR3 is TGCAGTGCCCCGGGACGGTTCACAGATACGCAGTATTTT.

With regard to this clonotype: One junction end disagrees with the germline gene, perhaps due to a read error. V usage is TRBV6-2 or TRBV6-3 and J usage is TRBJ2-7, with a tentative D call TRBD1 (5 bases). CDR3 size: 14 residues. CDR1 is MNHEY, CDR2 SVGEGT, per germline. CDR3 amino acids: CASSSASMAGAKKF. DNA for the CDR3: TGTGCCAGCAGTTCCGCCTCTATGGCTGGGGCGAAAAAGTTC.

The genes are TRBV15 and TRBJ1-3; D unresolved. Trimming removed 3 bases from V and 5 bases from J, with 5 bases in between. Germline V gene data show CDR1 as LNHNV and CDR2 as YYDKDF (reference sequence). The CDR3 has 12 amino acids. The CDR3, as DNA: TGTGCCACCAGCAGTATCAGAAACACCATATATTTT. Its protein is CATSSIRNTIYF.

This chain uses TRBV20-1 with TRBJ2-3; D is possibly TRBD1 or TRBD2 (5 bases each). Trimming shortened V by 2 bases and J by 2 bases, and 11 bases separated the two germline ends. Germline-derived CDR1 and CDR2 are DFQATT and SNEGSKA (reference sequence). The CDR3 sequence is 14 residues long. The CDR3 sequence: CSARRGPATDTQYF. The DNA for the CDR3 is TGCAGTGCTAGACGGGGCCCGGCCACAGATACGCAGTATTTT.

The table lists this clonotype with a few counts. The chain joins TRBV18 to TRBJ2-5; the D gene is possibly TRBD1 (5 bases). This CDR3 spans 13 amino acids. The V and J ends lost 5 bases and 1 base respectively, with 8 bases between them. Germline values: CDR1 KGHSH, CDR2 LQKENI. Written as DNA, the CDR3 is TGTGCCAGCTCATCGGACATCCAAGAGACCCAGTACTTC. Its translation is CASSSDIQETQYF.

The V and J genes are TRBV5-5 and TRBJ2-1; D gene unclear. V lost 4 bases and J lost 9, with 11 bases in between. Germline CDR1 SGHKS, CDR2 YYEKEE (reference sequence). CDR3 length: 12 amino acids. CDR3 in DNA: TGTGCCAGCAGCAAACCTCTTAGTGAGCAGTTCTTC. Translated: CASSKPLSEQFF. The full variable domain, completed using reference TRBV5-5 and TRBJ2-1, is DAGVTQSPTHLIKTRGQQVTLRCSPISGHKSVSWYQQVLGQGPQFIFQYYEKEERGRGNFPDRFSARQFPNYSSELNVNALLLGDSALYLCASSKPLSEQFFGPGTRLTVL.

J is TRBJ2-1 and V is TRBV5-1; D remains unclear. The CDR3 runs to 14 residues. The germline V gene has CDR1 SGHRS and CDR2 YFSETQ. Trimming took 4 bases from V and 4 from J, leaving 12 bases between them. The CDR3 is CASSPSAHYNEQFF. Here the CDR3 DNA reads TGCGCCAGCAGCCCTAGTGCCCATTACAATGAGCAGTTCTTC. The full variable domain, with the rest looked up from reference TRBV5-1 and TRBJ2-1, is KAGVTQTPRYLIKTRGQQVTLSCSPISGHRSVSWYQQTPGQGLQFLFEYFSETQRNKGNFPGRFSGRQFSNSRSEMNVSTLELGDSALYLCASSPSAHYNEQFFGPGTRLTVL.

This clonotype was observed a few times. An end of the junction does not agree with germline; a read error may underlie this. This chain connects TRBV7-2 to TRBJ1-1; D is unclear. The CDR3 is 11 residues long. In germline, CDR1 is SGHTA, CDR2 FQGNSA. In DNA, the CDR3 is TGTGCCAGCAGCTTAGTGGTGAAGCTCGTCTTT. Translated: CASSLVVKLVF.

This clonotype was seen a few times. This chain links TRBV12-3 or TRBV12-4 with TRBJ2-1; D possibly matches TRBD1 or TRBD2 (5 bases each). CDR3 size: 14 residues. The V end lost 1 base, the J end lost 9 bases, and 13 bases lay between the germline ends. In DNA, the CDR3 is TGTGCCAGCAGTTTAGTTCGCGTTGGGGGTGAGCAGTTCTTC. Protein: CASSLVRVGGEQFF.

The chain combines TRBV12-3 or TRBV12-4 with TRBJ2-7; 9 bases are a match to TRBD1. CDR3 size: 15 residues. With V trimmed by 4 bases and J by 6 bases, 10 bases remained unmatched. Here the CDR3 reads CASSWGQGGYSEQYF. The CDR3, as DNA: TGTGCCAGCAGTTGGGGACAGGGCGGTTATAGCGAGCAGTACTTC.

In its sample, this clonotype was seen a few times. The chain couples TRBV20-1 to TRBJ2-5, with a weak D call TRBD1 (6 bases). The V end was cut by 2 bases, the J end by 2 bases, with 9 bases between. Per the germline V gene, CDR1 is DFQATT and CDR2 is SNEGSKA (reference sequence). CDR3 size: 13 residues. The CDR3 region has the DNA TGCAGTGCTAGACCTGGGACACAAGAGACCCAGTACTTC. Translating it yields CSARPGTQETQYF.